Shown below are 13 T cell receptor beta chains from a single sample sequenced in a study of OX40 agonist ivuxolimab in advanced cancers. Sequenced by immunoSEQ multiplex PCR; TCRdb stores in-frame clones only, minus some. This table holds more than 50,000 clones, roughly nine tenths found once. The material was CD4+ or CD8+ T cells sorted from blood, obtained in a trial of the OX40 agonist ivuxolimab. The source is an adult with an advanced solid tumor such as melanoma, head and neck, liver or kidney cancer.

In this sample, this clone turned up once. The CDR3 DNA sequence: TGTGCCAGCAGTGTAAGCGGGAGGGCCGTGGGGGGAGAGACCCAGTACTTC. Its protein is CASSVSGRAVGGETQYF. This chain links TRBV2 with TRBJ2-5; 10 bases match TRBD2. The germline CDR1 and CDR2 sequences are SNHLY and FYNNEI. The trim removed 4 bases at V and 4 bases at J, leaving 12 bases unmatched. This CDR3 region has 17 residues.

The rearrangement joins TRBV29-1 to TRBJ2-2; the D is unclear. Trimming cost V 6 bases and J 10 bases, with 15 bases left between them. CDR1 is SQVTM and CDR2 is ANQGSEA in the germline V gene. This CDR3 comprises 12 residues. CDR3 sequence (DNA): TGCAGCGTCCAAATCCCGGCCGCGGAGCTGTTTTTT. It specifies CSVQIPAAELFF.

V and J are TRBV9 and TRBJ1-1; TRBD1 aligns across 7 bases. The CDR3 is 16 amino acids. V dropped 0 bases and J dropped 6; count of bases not matched to a gene: 11. Germline loops: CDR1 SGDLS, CDR2 YYNGEE. CDR3 amino acids: CASSVDPTGVKAEAFF. The CDR3 nucleotides are TGTGCCAGCAGCGTAGACCCCACAGGGGTAAAGGCTGAAGCTTTCTTT.

The rearrangement uses TRBV5-1 and TRBJ2-3, with D possibly matching TRBD2 (6 bases). The ends were cut back, 2 bases at V and 1 base at J, with 17 bases in the middle. This CDR3 is built from 17 residues. The germline V gene encodes CDR1 SGHRS and CDR2 YFSETQ. DNA of the CDR3: TGCGCCAGCAGCTTCGGGAGTTCCGTCGGGCGCACAGATACGCAGTATTTT. Protein sequence: CASSFGSSVGRTDTQYF.

The chain links TRBV10-3 to TRBJ2-7, with 12 bases aligning to TRBD2. From germline, CDR1 is ENHRY and CDR2 SYGVKD. This CDR3 has 13 amino acids. The trim removed 8 bases at V and 3 bases at J, leaving 2 bases unmatched. CDR3 in DNA: TGTGCCATCGGGACTAGCGGGCTCTACGAGCAGTACTTC. Translating it yields CAIGTSGLYEQYF.

This chain connects TRBV15 to TRBJ2-7; 7 bases align to TRBD1. The CDR3 consists of 15 residues. The trim removed 9 bases at V and 6 bases at J, leaving 17 bases unmatched. CDR1 is LNHNV, CDR2 YYDKDF, per germline (reference sequence). Written as DNA, the CDR3 is TGTGCCACGCAGGGGGAATGGGGACGGAGTTCCGAGCAGTACTTC. As protein: CATQGEWGRSSEQYF.

The chain is built from TRBV5-4 and TRBJ2-7; TRBD2 matches 8 bases. This CDR3 comprises 13 residues. With V trimmed by 6 bases and J by 4 bases, 6 bases remained unmatched. Germline CDR1 SGHNT, CDR2 YYREEE (reference sequence). The CDR3 protein is CASNAGTSYEQYF. The CDR3 DNA sequence: TGTGCCAGCAACGCCGGGACTAGTTACGAGCAGTACTTC.

The chain uses TRBV27 and TRBJ1-5; D is uncertain. The CDR3 consists of 13 residues. Trimming removed 2 bases from V and 0 bases from J, with 2 bases in between. The germline CDR1 and CDR2 sequences are MNHEY and SMNVEV (reference sequence). The CDR3 sequence is CASSLGSNQPQHF. The CDR3 nucleotides read TGTGCCAGCAGTTTAGGTAGCAATCAGCCCCAGCATTTT.

The rearrangement uses TRBV7-9 and TRBJ2-1, with 7 nucleotides matching TRBD1. Germline lookup yields CDR1 SEHNR and CDR2 FQNEAQ (reference sequence). The CDR3 contains 13 residues. After removal of 8 bases from V and 5 bases from J, the junction contained 6 bases not matched to a gene. This chain's CDR3 is CASAGDSNNEQFF. CDR3 nucleotides: TGTGCCAGCGCCGGGGACAGTAACAATGAGCAGTTCTTC.

The chain couples TRBV19 to TRBJ1-5, with 7 bases fitting TRBD1. V was pared by 7 bases and J by 3 bases, with 9 bases of the junction left unmatched. The germline V gene encodes CDR1 LNHDA and CDR2 SQIVND (reference sequence). CDR3 length equals 15 residues. The CDR3 DNA sequence: TGTGCCAGTACCACGGTAACAGGGGACAATCAGCCCCAGCATTTT. Protein product: CASTTVTGDNQPQHF.

The chain has TRBV14 and TRBJ1-4; 7 bases agree with TRBD1. The CDR3 has 15 amino acids. From germline, CDR1 is SGHDN and CDR2 FVKESK. With 4 bases clipped from V and 7 bases from J, the junction kept 9 bases outside the gene matches. Here the CDR3 DNA reads TGTGCCAGCAGCCCGCGCCGGGACAGTGCTGAAAAACTGTTTTTT. It is translated as CASSPRRDSAEKLFF.

V gene TRBV19 combines with J gene TRBJ2-1, with TRBD1 matching over 8 bases. The CDR3 is 15 amino acids. From germline, CDR1 is LNHDA and CDR2 SQIVND (reference sequence). Trimming removed 6 bases from V and 7 bases from J; junction bases left unmatched: 11. In DNA form, the CDR3 reads TGTGCCAGTAGCCGCCTGGGACAGGCGGAGAATGAGCAGTTCTTC. Translated, it gives CASSRLGQAENEQFF.

V and J are TRBV21-1 and TRBJ1-1. TRBV21-1 has pseudogene status. The CDR3 length is 15 residues. CDR3 DNA: TGTGCCAGCAGCTTCGACGGGGCCGTGAACACTGAAGCTTTCTTT. The encoded protein is CASSFDGAVNTEAFF.